A single T cell receptor (beta chain) is shown here with its context. This sample was included in a study of human T cells and chemical hapten exposure. TCRdb re-derived calls from the 5' RACE reads in MiXCR, one entry per CDR3 protein. The data hold roughly 81,000 distinct CDR3 sequences, with approximately 16% observed a single time. CDR3 length: 13 residues. Germline values: CDR1 SGHAT, CDR2 FQDESV (reference sequence). V lost 3 bases, J lost 5 bases, and 7 bases lay in between. The starting material, unfractionated whole blood, was used for total RNA extraction. The V and J genes are TRBV11-1 and TRBJ2-2; unclear D gene. This TCR derives from a female donor in good health. The CDR3: CASSFQTTGELFF. For the CDR3, the DNA is TGTGCCAGCAGCTTTCAGACAACCGGGGAGCTGTTTTTT.